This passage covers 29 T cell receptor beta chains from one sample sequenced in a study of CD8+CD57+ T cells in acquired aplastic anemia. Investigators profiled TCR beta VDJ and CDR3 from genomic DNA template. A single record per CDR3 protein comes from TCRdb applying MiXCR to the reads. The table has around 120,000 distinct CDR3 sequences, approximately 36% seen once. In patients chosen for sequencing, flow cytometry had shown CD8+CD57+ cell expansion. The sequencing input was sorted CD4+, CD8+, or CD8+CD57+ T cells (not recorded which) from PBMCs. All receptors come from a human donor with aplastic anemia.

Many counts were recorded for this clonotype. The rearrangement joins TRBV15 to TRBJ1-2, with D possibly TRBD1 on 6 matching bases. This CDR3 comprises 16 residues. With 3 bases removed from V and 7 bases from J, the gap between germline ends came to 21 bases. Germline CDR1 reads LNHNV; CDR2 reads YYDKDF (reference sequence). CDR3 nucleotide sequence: TGTGCCACCAGCAGTACCGGGACATTTCTAGAGGGTGGCTACACCTTC. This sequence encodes CATSSTGTFLEGGYTF.

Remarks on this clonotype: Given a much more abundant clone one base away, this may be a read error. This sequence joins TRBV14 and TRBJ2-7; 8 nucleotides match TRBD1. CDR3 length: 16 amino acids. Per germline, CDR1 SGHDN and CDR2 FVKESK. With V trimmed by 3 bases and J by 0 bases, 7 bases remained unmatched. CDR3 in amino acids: CASSQVRTGHSYEQYF. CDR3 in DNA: TGTGCCAGCAGCCAGGTCCGGACAGGGCACTCCTACGAGCAGTACTTC.

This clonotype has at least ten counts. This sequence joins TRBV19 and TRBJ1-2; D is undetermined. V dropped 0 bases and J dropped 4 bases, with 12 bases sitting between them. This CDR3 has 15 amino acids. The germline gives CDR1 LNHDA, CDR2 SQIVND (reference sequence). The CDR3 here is CASSIDSRSVYGYTF. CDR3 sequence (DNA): TGTGCCAGTAGTATAGATTCCAGGAGCGTCTATGGCTACACCTTC.

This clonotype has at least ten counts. CDR3 sequence: CATSREALEPYEQYF. The CDR3 bases are TGTGCCACCAGCAGAGAGGCACTGGAACCCTACGAGCAGTACTTC. The rearrangement links TRBV15 to TRBJ2-7; no firm D call. The CDR3 has 15 amino acids. The V gene's germline CDR1 is LNHNV and CDR2 YYDKDF (reference sequence). V gave up 0 bases and J gave up 2 bases, with 11 bases separating them. The whole variable domain, remainder taken from reference TRBV15 and TRBJ2-7, is DAMVIQNPRYQVTQFGKPVTLSCSQTLNHNVMYWYQQKSSQAPKLLFHYYDKDFNNEADTPDNFQSRRPNTSFCFLDIRSPGLGDTAMYLCATSREALEPYEQYFGPGTRLTVT.

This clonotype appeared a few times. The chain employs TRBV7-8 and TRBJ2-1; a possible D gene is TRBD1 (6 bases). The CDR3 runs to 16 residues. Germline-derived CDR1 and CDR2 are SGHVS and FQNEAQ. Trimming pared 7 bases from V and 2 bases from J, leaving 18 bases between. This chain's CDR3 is CASTDRTAPPYNEQFF. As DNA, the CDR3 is TGTGCCAGCACCGATAGGACAGCCCCGCCCTACAATGAGCAGTTCTTC.

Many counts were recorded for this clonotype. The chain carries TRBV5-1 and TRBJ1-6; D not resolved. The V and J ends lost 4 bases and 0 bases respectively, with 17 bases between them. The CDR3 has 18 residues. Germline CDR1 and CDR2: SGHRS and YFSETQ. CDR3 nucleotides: TGCGCCAGCAGCCCCAGTTTCGGTCCAAGCTCCTATAATTCACCCCTCCACTTT. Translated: CASSPSFGPSSYNSPLHF. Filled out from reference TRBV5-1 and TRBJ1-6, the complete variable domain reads KAGVTQTPRYLIKTRGQQVTLSCSPISGHRSVSWYQQTPGQGLQFLFEYFSETQRNKGNFPGRFSGRQFSNSRSEMNVSTLELGDSALYLCASSPSFGPSSYNSPLHFGNGTRLTVT.

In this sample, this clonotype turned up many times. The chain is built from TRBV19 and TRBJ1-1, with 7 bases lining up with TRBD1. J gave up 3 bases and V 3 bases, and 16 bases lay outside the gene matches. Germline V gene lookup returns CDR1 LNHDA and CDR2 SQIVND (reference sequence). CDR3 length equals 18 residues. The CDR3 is CASSILYPKGARDTEAFF. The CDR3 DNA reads TGTGCCAGTAGTATCCTATATCCCAAGGGGGCGCGGGACACTGAAGCTTTCTTT.

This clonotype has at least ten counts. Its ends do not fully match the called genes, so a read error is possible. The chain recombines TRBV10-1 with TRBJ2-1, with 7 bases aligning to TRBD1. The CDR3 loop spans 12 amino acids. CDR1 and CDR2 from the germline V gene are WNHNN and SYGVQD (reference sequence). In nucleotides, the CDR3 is TGCGCCAGCAGCCAAGACAGGGAAAGGCGCAATTTC. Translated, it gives CASSQDRERRNF.

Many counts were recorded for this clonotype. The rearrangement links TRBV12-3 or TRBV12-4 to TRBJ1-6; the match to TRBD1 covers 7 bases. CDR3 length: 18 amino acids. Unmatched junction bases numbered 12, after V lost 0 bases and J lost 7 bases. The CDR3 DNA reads TGTGCCAGCAGTTTAGCCCTGGGAGGGGGCGCGAGGAATTCACCCCTCCACTTT. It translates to CASSLALGGGARNSPLHF.

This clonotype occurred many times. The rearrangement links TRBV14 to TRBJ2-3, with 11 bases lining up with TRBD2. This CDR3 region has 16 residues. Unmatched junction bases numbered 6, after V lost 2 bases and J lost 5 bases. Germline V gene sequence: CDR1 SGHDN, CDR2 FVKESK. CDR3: CASSQRPLAGGDTQYF. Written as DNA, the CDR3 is TGTGCCAGCAGCCAACGTCCGCTAGCGGGGGGAGATACGCAGTATTTT. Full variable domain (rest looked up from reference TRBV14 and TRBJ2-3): EAGVTQFPSHSVIEKGQTVTLRCDPISGHDNLYWYRRVMGKEIKFLLHFVKESKQDESGMPNNRFLAERTGGTYSTLKVQPAELEDSGVYFCASSQRPLAGGDTQYFGPGTRLTVL.

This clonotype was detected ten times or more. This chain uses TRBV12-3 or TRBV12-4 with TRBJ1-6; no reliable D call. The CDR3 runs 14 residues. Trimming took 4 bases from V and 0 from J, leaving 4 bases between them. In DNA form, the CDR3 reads TGTGCCAGCAGTTCCGGCTCCTATAATTCACCCCTCCACTTT. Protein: CASSSGSYNSPLHF.

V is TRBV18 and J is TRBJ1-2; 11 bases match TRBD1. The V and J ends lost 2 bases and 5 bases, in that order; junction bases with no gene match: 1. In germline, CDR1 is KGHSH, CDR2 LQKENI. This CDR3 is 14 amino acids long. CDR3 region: CASSPGTGGYGYTF. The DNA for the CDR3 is TGTGCCAGCTCACCAGGGACAGGGGGATATGGCTACACCTTC.

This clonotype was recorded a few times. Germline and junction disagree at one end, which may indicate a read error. CDR3 coding DNA: TGTGCCGGCAGCTTGGGTTTTAGGGGGCAGACGGGAGGCTACACCTTC. This encodes CAGSLGFRGQTGGYTF. The chain joins TRBV5-6 to TRBJ1-2; 7 positions agree with TRBD1. The CDR3 runs 16 residues. Germline V gene lookup returns CDR1 SGHDT and CDR2 YYEEEE.

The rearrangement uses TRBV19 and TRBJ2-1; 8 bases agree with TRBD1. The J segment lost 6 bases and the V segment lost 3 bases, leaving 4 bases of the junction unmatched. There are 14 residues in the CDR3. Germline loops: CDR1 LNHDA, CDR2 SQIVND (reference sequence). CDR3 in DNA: TGTGCCAGTAGTATCAGGGGGCAGGGCAATGAGCAGTTCTTC. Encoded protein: CASSIRGQGNEQFF.

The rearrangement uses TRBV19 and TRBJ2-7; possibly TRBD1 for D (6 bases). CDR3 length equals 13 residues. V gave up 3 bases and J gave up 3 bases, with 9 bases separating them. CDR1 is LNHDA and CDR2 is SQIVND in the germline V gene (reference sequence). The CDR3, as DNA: TGTGCCAGTAGTATTAAACAGGGCTACGAGCAGTACTTC. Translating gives CASSIKQGYEQYF. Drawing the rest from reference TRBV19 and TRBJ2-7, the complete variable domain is DGGITQSPKYLFRKEGQNVTLSCEQNLNHDAMYWYRQDPGQGLRLIYYSQIVNDFQKGDIAEGYSVSREKKESFPLTVTSAQKNPTAFYLCASSIKQGYEQYFGPGTRLTVT.

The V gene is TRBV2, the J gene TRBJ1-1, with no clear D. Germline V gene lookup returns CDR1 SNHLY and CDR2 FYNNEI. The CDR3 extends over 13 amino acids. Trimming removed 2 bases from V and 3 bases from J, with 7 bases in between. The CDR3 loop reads CASSEHMYTEAFF. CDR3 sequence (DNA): TGTGCCAGCAGTGAACACATGTACACTGAAGCTTTCTTT.

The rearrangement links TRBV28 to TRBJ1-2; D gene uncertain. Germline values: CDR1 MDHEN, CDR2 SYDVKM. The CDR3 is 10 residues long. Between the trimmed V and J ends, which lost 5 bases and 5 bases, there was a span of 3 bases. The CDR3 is CASSHYGYTF. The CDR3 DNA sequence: TGTGCCAGCAGTCATTATGGCTACACCTTC.

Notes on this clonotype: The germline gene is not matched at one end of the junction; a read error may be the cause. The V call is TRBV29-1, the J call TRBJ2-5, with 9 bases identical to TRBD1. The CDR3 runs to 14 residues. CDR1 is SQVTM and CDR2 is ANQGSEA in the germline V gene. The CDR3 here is CSGRDRELQGTQYF. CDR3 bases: TGCAGCGGCCGGGACAGGGAGCTGCAAGGGACCCAGTACTTC.

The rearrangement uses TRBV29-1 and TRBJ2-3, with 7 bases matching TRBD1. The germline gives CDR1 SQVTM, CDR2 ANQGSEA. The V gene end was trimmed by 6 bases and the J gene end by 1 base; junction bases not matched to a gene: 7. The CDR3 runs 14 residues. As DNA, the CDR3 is TGCAGCGTAGGGGCGGACAGGCGCACAGATACGCAGTATTTT. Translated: CSVGADRRTDTQYF.

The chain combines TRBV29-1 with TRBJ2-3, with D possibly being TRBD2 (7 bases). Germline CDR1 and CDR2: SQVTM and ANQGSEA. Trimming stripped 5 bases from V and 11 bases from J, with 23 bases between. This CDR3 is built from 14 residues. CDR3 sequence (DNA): TGCAGCGTTAAGGACGGGGGGACATACAATGAGCAGTATTTT. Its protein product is CSVKDGGTYNEQYF.

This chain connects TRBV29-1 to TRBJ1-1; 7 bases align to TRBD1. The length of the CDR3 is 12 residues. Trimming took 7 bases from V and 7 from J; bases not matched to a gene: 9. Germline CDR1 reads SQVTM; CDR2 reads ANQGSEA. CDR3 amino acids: CSAATGDYEAFF. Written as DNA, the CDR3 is TGCAGCGCGGCCACAGGGGACTATGAAGCTTTCTTT.

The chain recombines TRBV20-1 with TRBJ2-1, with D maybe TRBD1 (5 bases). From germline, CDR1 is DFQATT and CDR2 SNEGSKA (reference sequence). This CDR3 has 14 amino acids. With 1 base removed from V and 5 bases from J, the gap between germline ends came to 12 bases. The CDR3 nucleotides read TGCAGTGCTAGAGTTACAGGCCGGGACAATGAGCAGTTCTTC. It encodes CSARVTGRDNEQFF.

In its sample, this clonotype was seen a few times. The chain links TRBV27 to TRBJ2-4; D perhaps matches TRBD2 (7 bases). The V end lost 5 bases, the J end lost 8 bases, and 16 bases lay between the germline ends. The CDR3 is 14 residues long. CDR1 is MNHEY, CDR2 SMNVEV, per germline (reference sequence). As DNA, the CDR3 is TGTGCCAGCAGTCCACTGGGGGGGGGGCACATTCAGTACTTC. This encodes CASSPLGGGHIQYF.

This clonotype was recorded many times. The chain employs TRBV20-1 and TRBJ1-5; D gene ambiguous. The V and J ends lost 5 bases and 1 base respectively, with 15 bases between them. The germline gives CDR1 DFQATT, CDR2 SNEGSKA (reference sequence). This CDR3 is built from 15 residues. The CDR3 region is CSAFPGLWSNQPQHF. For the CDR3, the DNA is TGCAGTGCTTTCCCGGGCCTCTGGAGCAATCAGCCCCAGCATTTT.

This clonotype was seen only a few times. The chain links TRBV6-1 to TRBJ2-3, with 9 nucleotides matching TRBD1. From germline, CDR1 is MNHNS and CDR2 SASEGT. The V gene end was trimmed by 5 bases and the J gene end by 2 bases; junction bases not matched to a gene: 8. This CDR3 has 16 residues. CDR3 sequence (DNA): TGTGCCAGCAGTCCTGGACAGGGGAGGTTCACAGATACGCAGTATTTT. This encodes CASSPGQGRFTDTQYF.

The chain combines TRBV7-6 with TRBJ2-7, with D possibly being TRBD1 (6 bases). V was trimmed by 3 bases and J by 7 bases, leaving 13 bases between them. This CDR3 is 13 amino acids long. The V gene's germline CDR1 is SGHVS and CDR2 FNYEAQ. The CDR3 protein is CASSFQPGVEQYV. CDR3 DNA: TGTGCCAGCAGCTTCCAACCAGGGGTTGAGCAGTACGTC.

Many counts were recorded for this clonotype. CDR3 nucleotides: TGCAGCGTTGAAGAGGGAGGGGAGGCCCAGCATTTT. The encoded protein is CSVEEGGEAQHF. J is TRBJ1-5 and V is TRBV29-1; possibly TRBD1 for D (5 bases). From germline, CDR1 is SQVTM and CDR2 ANQGSEA. The CDR3 is made up of 12 amino acids. V shed 0 bases and J shed 11 bases, with 11 bases lying between them.

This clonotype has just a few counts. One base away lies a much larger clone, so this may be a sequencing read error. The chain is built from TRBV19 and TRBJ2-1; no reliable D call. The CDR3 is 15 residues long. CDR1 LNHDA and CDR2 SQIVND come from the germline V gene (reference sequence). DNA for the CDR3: TGTGCCAGTAGTATGGACCGAAGCTCCTACAATGCGCAGTTCTTC. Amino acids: CASSMDRSSYNAQFF.

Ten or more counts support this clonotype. The CDR3 is CASSQDSVGGYTF. For the CDR3, the DNA is TGTGCCAGCAGTCAGGACTCGGTCGGGGGCTACACCTTC. The V gene is TRBV6-6, the J gene TRBJ1-2; D is undetermined. The length of the CDR3 is 13 residues. Germline lookup yields CDR1 MNHNY and CDR2 SVGAGI (reference sequence). V was clipped by 5 bases and J by 8 bases, with 15 bases between them.